The next 2 T cell receptor beta chains were all read from a single sample in a study of CD8 T cells in ankylosing spondylitis. Notes on the study in general: A motif of roughly 8 highly homologous TCR beta variants was seen as apparently characteristic of ankylosing spondylitis blood.

These receptors' targets are unknown. MiXCR, run by TCRdb on the 5' RACE reads, gives a single entry per CDR3 protein. The table shows hundreds of thousands of distinct CDR3 sequences, with about 12% occurring only once. Sequencing was carried out using blood, either unsorted or a sorted T cell fraction (not recorded which). The receptors stem from a male donor with ankylosing spondylitis.

J is TRBJ2-7 and V is TRBV20-1; TRBD2 agrees at 10 bases. Germline CDR1 DFQATT, CDR2 SNEGSKA (reference sequence). With 0 bases clipped from V and 4 bases from J, the junction kept 6 bases outside the gene matches. This CDR3 has 15 amino acids. This CDR3 reads CSARDRRLAGYEQYV. The CDR3 DNA reads TGCAGTGCTAGAGATCGCAGACTAGCGGGTTACGAGCAGTACGTC.

This clonotype was seen ten or more times. This chain uses TRBV10-3 with TRBJ2-3, with D tentatively TRBD2 (7 bases). Germline V lookup: CDR1 ENHRY, CDR2 SYGVKD. There are 15 residues in the CDR3. Deletions cut 4 bases from V and 10 bases from J, with 21 bases between. DNA of the CDR3: TGTGCCATCAGTGGCCTAGCAGCGGAGGGGGGGGCGCAGTATTTT. Amino acid sequence: CAISGLAAEGGAQYF.